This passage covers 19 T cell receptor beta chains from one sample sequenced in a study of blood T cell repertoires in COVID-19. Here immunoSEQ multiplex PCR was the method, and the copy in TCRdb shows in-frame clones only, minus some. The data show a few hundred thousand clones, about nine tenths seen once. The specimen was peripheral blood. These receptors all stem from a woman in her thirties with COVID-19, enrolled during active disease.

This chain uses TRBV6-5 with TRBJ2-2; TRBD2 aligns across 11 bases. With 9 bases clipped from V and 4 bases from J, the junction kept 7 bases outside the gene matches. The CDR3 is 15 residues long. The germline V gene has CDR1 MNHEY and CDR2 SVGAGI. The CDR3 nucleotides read TGTGCCAGTAAGAAGACTAGCGGGACCACCGGGGAGCTGTTTTTT. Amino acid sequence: CASKKTSGTTGELFF.

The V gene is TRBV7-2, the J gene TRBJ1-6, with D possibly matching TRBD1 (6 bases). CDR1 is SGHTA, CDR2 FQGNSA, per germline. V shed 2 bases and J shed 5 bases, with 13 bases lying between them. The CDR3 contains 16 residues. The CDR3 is CASSLRGGSNNSPLHF. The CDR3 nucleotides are TGTGCCAGCAGCTTAAGGGGGGGCAGTAATAATTCACCCCTCCACTTT. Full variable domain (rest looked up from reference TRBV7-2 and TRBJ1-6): GAGVSQSPSNKVTEKGKDVELRCDPISGHTALYWYRQSLGQGLEFLIYFQGNSAPDKSGLPSDRFSAERTGGSVSTLTIQRTQQEDSAVYLCASSLRGGSNNSPLHFGNGTRLTVT.

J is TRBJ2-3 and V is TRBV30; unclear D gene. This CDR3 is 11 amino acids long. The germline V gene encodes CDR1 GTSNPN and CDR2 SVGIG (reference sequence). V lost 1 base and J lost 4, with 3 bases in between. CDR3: CAWSAADTQYF. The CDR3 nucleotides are TGTGCCTGGAGTGCCGCAGATACGCAGTATTTT.

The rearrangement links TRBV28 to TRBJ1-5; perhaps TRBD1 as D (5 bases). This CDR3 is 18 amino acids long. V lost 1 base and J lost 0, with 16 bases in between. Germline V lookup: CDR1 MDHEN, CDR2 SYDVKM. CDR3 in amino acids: CASSLLLVGQGSNQPQHF. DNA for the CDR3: TGTGCCAGCAGTTTATTACTCGTAGGGCAGGGTAGCAATCAGCCCCAGCATTTT.

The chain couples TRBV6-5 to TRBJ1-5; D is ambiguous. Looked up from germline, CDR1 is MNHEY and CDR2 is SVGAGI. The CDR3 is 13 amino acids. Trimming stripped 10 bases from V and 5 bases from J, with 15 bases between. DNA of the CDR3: TGTGCCACGTCGCGAGAGAGGGATCAGCCCCAGCATTTT. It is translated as CATSRERDQPQHF.

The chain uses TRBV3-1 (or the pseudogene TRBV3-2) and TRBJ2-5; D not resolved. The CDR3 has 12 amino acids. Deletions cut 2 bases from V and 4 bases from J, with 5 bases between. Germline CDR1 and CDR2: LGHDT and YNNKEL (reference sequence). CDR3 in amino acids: CASSQMRETQYF. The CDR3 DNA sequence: TGTGCCAGCAGCCAAATGCGAGAGACCCAGTACTTC.

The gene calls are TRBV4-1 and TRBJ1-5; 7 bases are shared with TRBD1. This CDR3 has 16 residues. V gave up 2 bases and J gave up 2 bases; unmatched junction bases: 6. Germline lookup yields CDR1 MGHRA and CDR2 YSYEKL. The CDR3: CASSQRRDRGNQPQHF. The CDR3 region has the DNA TGCGCCAGCAGCCAAAGGCGGGACAGAGGCAATCAGCCCCAGCATTTT.

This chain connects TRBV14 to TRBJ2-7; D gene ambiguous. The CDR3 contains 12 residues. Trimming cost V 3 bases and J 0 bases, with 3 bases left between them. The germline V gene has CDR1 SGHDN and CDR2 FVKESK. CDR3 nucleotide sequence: TGTGCCAGCAGCCAGAGCTCCTACGAGCAGTACTTC. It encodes CASSQSSYEQYF.

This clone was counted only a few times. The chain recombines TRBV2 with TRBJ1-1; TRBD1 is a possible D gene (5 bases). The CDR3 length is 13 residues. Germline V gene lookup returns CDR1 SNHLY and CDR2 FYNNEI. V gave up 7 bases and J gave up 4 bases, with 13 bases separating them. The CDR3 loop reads CASTGGVGTEAFF. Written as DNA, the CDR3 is TGTGCCAGCACTGGGGGGGTGGGCACTGAAGCTTTCTTT. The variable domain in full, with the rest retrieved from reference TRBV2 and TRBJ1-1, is EPEVTQTPSHQVTQMGQEVILRCVPISNHLYFYWYRQILGQKVEFLVSFYNNEISEKSEIFDDQFSVERPDGSNFTLKIRSTKLEDSAMYFCASTGGVGTEAFFGQGTRLTVV.

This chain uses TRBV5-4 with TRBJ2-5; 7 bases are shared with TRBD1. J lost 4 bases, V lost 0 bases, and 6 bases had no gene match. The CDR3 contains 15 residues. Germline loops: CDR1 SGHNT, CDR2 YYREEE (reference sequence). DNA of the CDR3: TGTGCCAGCAGCTTGGTGAACAGGGGAGTAGAGACCCAGTACTTC. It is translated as CASSLVNRGVETQYF. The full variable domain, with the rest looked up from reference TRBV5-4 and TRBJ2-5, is ETGVTQSPTHLIKTRGQQVTLRCSSQSGHNTVSWYQQALGQGPQFIFQYYREEENGRGNFPPRFSGLQFPNYSSELNVNALELDDSALYLCASSLVNRGVETQYFGPGTRLLVL.

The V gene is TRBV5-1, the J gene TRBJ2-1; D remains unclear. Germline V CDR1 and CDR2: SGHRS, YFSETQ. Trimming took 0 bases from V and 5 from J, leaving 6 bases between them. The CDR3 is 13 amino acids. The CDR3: CASSLDRNNEQFF. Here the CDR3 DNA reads TGCGCCAGCAGCTTGGACAGAAACAATGAGCAGTTCTTC. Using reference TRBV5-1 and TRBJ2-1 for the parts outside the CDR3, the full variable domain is KAGVTQTPRYLIKTRGQQVTLSCSPISGHRSVSWYQQTPGQGLQFLFEYFSETQRNKGNFPGRFSGRQFSNSRSEMNVSTLELGDSALYLCASSLDRNNEQFFGPGTRLTVL.

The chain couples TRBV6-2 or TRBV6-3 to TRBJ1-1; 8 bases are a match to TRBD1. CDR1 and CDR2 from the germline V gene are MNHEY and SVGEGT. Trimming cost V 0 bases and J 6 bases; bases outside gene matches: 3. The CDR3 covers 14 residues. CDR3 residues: CASSYSGQVSEAFF. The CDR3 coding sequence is TGTGCCAGCAGTTACTCGGGACAGGTCTCTGAAGCTTTCTTT.

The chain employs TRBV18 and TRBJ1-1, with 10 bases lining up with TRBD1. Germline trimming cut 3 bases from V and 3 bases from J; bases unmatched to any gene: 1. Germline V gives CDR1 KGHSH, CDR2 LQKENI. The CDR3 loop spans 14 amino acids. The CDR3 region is CASSPDRGDTEAFF. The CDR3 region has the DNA TGTGCCAGCTCACCGGACAGGGGGGACACTGAAGCTTTCTTT. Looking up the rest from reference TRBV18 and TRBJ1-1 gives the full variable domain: NAGVMQNPRHLVRRRGQEARLRCSPMKGHSHVYWYRQLPEEGLKFMVYLQKENIIDESGMPKERFSAEFPKEGPSILRIQQVVRGDSAAYFCASSPDRGDTEAFFGQGTRLTVV.

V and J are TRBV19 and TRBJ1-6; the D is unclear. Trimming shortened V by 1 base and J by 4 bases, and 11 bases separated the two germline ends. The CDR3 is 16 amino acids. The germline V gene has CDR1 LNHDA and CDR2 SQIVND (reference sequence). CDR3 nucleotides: TGTGCCAGTAGTATAGGAGGGCAGCTTTATAATTCACCCCTCCACTTT. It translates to CASSIGGQLYNSPLHF.

The CDR3 DNA sequence: TGCAGCGTTCCTACGACCAGACTAGCGGGTTACAATGAGCAGTTCTTC. It yields the protein CSVPTTRLAGYNEQFF. The genes are TRBV29-1 and TRBJ2-1; 10 nucleotides align to TRBD2. Germline loops: CDR1 SQVTM, CDR2 ANQGSEA. The J segment lost 4 bases and the V segment lost 5 bases, leaving 11 bases of the junction unmatched. The CDR3 has 16 residues.

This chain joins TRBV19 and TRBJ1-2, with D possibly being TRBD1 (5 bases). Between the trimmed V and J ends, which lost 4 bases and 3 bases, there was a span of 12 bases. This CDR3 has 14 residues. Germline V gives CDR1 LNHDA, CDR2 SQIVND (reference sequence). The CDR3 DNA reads TGTGCCAGTAGTAAAACAGGCCGGGACTATGGCTACACCTTC. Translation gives CASSKTGRDYGYTF. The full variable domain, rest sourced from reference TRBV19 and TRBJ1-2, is DGGITQSPKYLFRKEGQNVTLSCEQNLNHDAMYWYRQDPGQGLRLIYYSQIVNDFQKGDIAEGYSVSREKKESFPLTVTSAQKNPTAFYLCASSKTGRDYGYTFGSGTRLTVV.

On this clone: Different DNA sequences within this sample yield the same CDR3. CDR3 nucleotide sequence: TGTGCCAGCAGCCAGGATTCGATGAGGCACGAGCAGTACTTC. It specifies CASSQDSMRHEQYF. The V gene is TRBV3-1 (or the pseudogene TRBV3-2), the J gene TRBJ2-7; no firm D call. CDR3 size: 14 residues. The V gene lost 3 bases and the J gene lost 5 bases, with 14 bases spanning the gap. The germline gives CDR1 LGHDT, CDR2 YNNKEL (reference sequence).

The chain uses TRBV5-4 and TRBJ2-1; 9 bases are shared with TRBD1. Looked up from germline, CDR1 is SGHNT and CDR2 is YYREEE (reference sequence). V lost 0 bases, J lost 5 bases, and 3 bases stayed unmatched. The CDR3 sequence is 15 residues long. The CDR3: CASSLEGQGHNEQFF. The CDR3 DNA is TGTGCCAGCAGCTTGGAGGGACAGGGACACAATGAGCAGTTCTTC.

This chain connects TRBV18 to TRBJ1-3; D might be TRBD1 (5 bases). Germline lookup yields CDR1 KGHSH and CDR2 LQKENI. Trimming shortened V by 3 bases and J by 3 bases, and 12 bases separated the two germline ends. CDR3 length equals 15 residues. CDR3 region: CASSPDQGYGNTIYF. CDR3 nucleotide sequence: TGTGCCAGCTCACCTGATCAGGGCTATGGAAACACCATATATTTT.